The clone carrying this TCR beta chain was counted between two and nine times. The antigen is not known. TCR sequencing used cDNA made by reverse transcription of extracted RNA. Generated by immunoSEQ multiplex PCR, the TCRdb table keeps only in-frame clones and is missing some. The sample lists around 5,400 clones, 50% to 75% occurring once. Collection of lesional scalp punch biopsies and peripheral blood was performed in alopecia areata patients. The CDR3 contains 13 residues. The germline V and J ends were trimmed by 6 bases and 9 bases, with 15 bases remaining between them. Germline assignment: CDR1 MNHEY and CDR2 SVGAGI. These data originate in a study of CD8+ T cells in alopecia areata. For the study at large: A regimen of oral tofacitinib, 5 to 10 mg twice daily, was given to treated patients. Once tofacitinib had been taken for 6 to 18 months, 6 months off drug followed. Study-wide results and caveats: Normal scalp had lower clonality than lesional scalp, with alopecia totalis/universalis lesions showing this most strongly. Scalp samples also contribute reads from the resident alphabeta T cells found in normal skin.

The sample consisted of skin. The receptor's source is a human donor with alopecia areata. J is TRBJ2-1 and V is TRBV6-5; TRBD1 or TRBD2 may be the D gene (5 bases each). CDR3 DNA sequence: TGTGCCAGCAGCACCGGGGCCCAAGGTGAGCAGTTCTTC. This codes for CASSTGAQGEQFF.